A selection of T cell receptor beta chains follows, all from one sample in a study of blood T cells in healthy people across ages. TCRdb re-called the 5' RACE reads with MiXCR, one entry per CDR3 protein. The repertoire consists of hundreds of thousands of distinct CDR3 sequences, with roughly 21% occurring once and the leading ten covering 3.6%. The sample comprised blood. These TCRs come from a man aged 65-85 years in good health. Both conserved end residues are trimmed from each CDR3. The order of the fields is V gene, CDR3 protein.

>TRBV5-6
ASTRGRDATNEKLF
>TRBV20-1
SARDLQGSILGTQY
>TRBV20-1
SAHPGGGYT
>TRBV12-3/TRBV12-4
ASSNRDSTDTQY
>TRBV29-1
SVGDGSSYNEQF
>TRBV4-1
ASSLSGTLQETQY
>TRBV20-1
SARDGPSGRAQSSYNEQF
>TRBV20-1
SARGPLAGGPHEQY
>TRBV6-6
ASTLGAGRSYEQC
>TRBV6-1
ASSHRPQGALSSYNEQF
>TRBV5-1
ASSLGITNNEQF
>TRBV27
ASSPGTSYGYT
>TRBV6-2/TRBV6-3
ASTLSPAGWTEAF
>TRBV7-9
AGSLSRATDTQY
>TRBV14
ASSDLSGNTIY
>TRBV5-5
ASSLGPRGQHYEQY
>TRBV24-1
ATREGSEQF
>TRBV7-9
ASSSPSRGEYEQY
>TRBV9
ASSLGNSNQPQH
>TRBV6-1
ASSVTGVTGELF
>TRBV27
ASSFVRGAETQY
>TRBV7-2
ASSLRSSGRGEQY
>TRBV29-1
SAGGGSETQY
>TRBV27
ASSPIRDRPSYEQY
>TRBV6-5
ASRSRDAEDTQY
>TRBV12-3/TRBV12-4
ASSAGLARGTGELF
>TRBV5-4
ASSFAQGARETQY
>TRBV7-9
ASSLGLAGMEF
>TRBV4-2
ASSQKAGGRDEQY
>TRBV29-1
SGGLAGSTDTQY
>TRBV4-3
ASSQEVQRILAKNIQY
>TRBV5-5
ASSSGTSITQY
>TRBV27
ASSSGTSSYNEQF
>TRBV5-4
ASSLGQGKTNEKLF
>TRBV20-1
SARIGTGNEKLF
>TRBV29-1
SVDRSGGETQY
>TRBV20-1
SARGGQAMTYEQY
>TRBV28
ASSLDKYNSPLH
>TRBV3-1
ASSPSRGLISDTQY
>TRBV20-1
SARTGSLGANVLT
>TRBV7-9
ASSPGLARYEQY
>TRBV20-1
SARGGSSNVVTDTQY
>TRBV3-1
ASSQDLDGSVTYQETQY
>TRBV20-1
SARGEGGKAQH
>TRBV5-1
ASSLERGLTHGYT
>TRBV7-8
ASSTHTQY
>TRBV7-8
ASSLGPEGGEAF
>TRBV9
ASSVSDRGASEQF
>TRBV12-3/TRBV12-4
ASTSGTVIYGYT
>TRBV20-1
SAKGQGAREYQNEQF
>TRBV29-1
SVDDVSQETQY
>TRBV20-1
SAPLSRERY
>TRBV7-7
ASGPGQETQY
>TRBV6-5
ASSPIRGTEAF
>TRBV15
ATSRDQTATNEKLF
>TRBV6-1
VGKTSEGYAGELF
>TRBV24-1
ATSDGSGETQY